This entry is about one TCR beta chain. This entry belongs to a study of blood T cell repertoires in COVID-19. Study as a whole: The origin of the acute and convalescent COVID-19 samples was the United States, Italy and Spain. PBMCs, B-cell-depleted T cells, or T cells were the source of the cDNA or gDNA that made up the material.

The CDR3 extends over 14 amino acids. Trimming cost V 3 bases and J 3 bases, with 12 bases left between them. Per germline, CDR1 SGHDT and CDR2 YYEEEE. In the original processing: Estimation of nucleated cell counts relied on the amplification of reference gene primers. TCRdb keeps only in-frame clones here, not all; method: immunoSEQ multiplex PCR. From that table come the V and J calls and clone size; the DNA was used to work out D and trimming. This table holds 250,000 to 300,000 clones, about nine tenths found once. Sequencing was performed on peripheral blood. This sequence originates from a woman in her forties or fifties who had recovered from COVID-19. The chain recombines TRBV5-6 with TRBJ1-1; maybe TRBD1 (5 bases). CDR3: CASSSGGRYTEAFF. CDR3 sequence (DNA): TGTGCCAGCAGCTCCGGGGGTCGATACACTGAAGCTTTCTTT. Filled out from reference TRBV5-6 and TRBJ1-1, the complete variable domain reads DAGVTQSPTHLIKTRGQQVTLRCSPKSGHDTVSWYQQALGQGPQFIFQYYEEEERQRGNFPDRFSGHQFPNYSSELNVNALLLGDSALYLCASSSGGRYTEAFFGQGTRLTVV.